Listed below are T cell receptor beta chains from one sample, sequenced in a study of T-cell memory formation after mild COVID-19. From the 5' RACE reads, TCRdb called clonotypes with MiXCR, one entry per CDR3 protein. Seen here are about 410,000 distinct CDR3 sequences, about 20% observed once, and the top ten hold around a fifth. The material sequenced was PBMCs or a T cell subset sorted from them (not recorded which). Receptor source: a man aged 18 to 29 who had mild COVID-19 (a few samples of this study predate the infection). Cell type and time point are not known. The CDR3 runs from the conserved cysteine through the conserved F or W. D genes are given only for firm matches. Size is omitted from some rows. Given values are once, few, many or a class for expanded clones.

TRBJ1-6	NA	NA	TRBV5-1	CASSRGDEAHSPLHF	TGCGCCAGCAGCCGTGGGGACGAGGCACATTCACCCCTCCACTTT
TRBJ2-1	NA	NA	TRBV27	CATRGRKRYNEQFF	TGTGCCACTAGGGGACGCAAGAGGTACAATGAGCAGTTCTTC
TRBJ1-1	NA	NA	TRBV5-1	CASSLVGQNSEAFF	TGCGCCAGCAGCTTGGTCGGACAGAACAGTGAAGCTTTCTTT
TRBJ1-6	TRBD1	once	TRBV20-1	CSARGTGGDSPLHF	TGCAGTGCTAGGGGAACAGGGGGAGATTCACCCCTCCACTTT
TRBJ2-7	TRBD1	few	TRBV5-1	CASSSRQGYYEQYF	TGCGCCAGCAGCTCGAGACAGGGATACTACGAGCAGTACTTC
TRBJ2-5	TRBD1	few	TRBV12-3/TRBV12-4	CASKLGTGGRWETQYF	TGTGCCAGCAAACTCGGGACAGGGGGTAGATGGGAGACCCAGTACTTC
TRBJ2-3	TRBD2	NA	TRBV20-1	CSAPPAGGPTDTQYF	TGCAGTGCTCCCCCAGCGGGGGGGCCTACAGATACGCAGTATTTT
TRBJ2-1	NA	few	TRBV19	CASNAGMGSEQFF	TGTGCCAGCAACGCAGGCATGGGTTCTGAGCAGTTCTTC
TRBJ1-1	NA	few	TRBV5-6	CASSFGGVVAEAFF	TGTGCCAGCAGCTTTGGGGGCGTGGTGGCTGAAGCTTTCTTT
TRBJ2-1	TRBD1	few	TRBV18	CASSLDRLYNEQFF	TGTGCCAGCTCATTGGACAGGCTCTACAATGAGCAGTTCTTC
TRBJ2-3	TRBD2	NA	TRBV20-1	CSARHPGTSLQYF	TGCAGTGCTAGACACCCTGGGACTAGTCTTCAGTATTTT
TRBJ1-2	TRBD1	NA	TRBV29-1	CSVENHGTGSGYPF	TGCAGCGTAGAAAACCACGGGACAGGGTCTGGCTACCCCTTC
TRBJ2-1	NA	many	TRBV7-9	CASSFSGYNEQFF	TGTGCCAGCAGTTTTAGCGGCTACAATGAGCAGTTCTTC
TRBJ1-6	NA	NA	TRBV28	CASNGRPHSPLHF	TGTGCCAGCAATGGGAGGCCGCACTCACCCCTCCACTTT
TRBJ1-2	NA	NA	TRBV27	CASSPSGVGYGYTF	TGTGCCAGCAGTCCGTCAGGGGTTGGCTATGGCTACACCTTC
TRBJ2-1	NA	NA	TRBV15	CATSRGPSSPQEQFF	TGTGCCACCAGCAGAGGTCCCAGTAGCCCTCAAGAGCAGTTCTTC
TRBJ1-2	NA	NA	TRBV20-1	CSARRPFIGYTF	TGCAGTGCTAGAAGGCCGTTCATAGGCTACACCTTC
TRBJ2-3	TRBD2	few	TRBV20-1	CSASATSTDTQYF	TGCAGTGCTAGCGCGACTAGCACGGATACGCAGTATTTT
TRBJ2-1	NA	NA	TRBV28	CASSWARGGLFYNEQFF	TGTGCCAGCAGTTGGGCCAGGGGGGGTCTATTTTACAATGAGCAGTTCTTC
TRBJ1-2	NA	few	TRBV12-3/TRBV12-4	CATLGPTHRGYTF	TGTGCCACTCTGGGGCCGACCCACCGTGGCTACACCTTC
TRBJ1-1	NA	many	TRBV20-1	CSARFSTGNTEAFF	TGCAGTGCTAGATTCTCGACTGGGAACACTGAAGCTTTCTTT
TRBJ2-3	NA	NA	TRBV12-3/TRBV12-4	CSTGEGTDTQYF	TGCTCAACAGGGGAGGGCACAGATACGCAGTATTTT
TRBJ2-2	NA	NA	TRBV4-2	CASSQDLTALGELFF	TGTGCCAGCAGCCAAGATTTGACAGCTCTCGGGGAGCTGTTTTTT
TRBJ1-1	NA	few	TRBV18	CASSPVLEGTEAFF	TGTGCCAGCTCACCGGTACTAGAGGGAACTGAAGCTTTCTTT
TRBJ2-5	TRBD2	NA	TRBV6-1	CASSVAIAGAQETQYF	TGTGCCAGCAGCGTGGCCATAGCGGGAGCGCAAGAGACCCAGTACTTC
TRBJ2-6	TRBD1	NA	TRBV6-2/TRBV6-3	CASSPRDRTNVLTF	TGTGCCAGCAGTCCAAGGGACAGGACCAACGTCCTGACTTTC
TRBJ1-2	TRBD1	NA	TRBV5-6	CASSYPGTGGVIGGYTF	TGTGCCAGCAGCTACCCCGGGACAGGGGGTGTCATCGGCGGCTACACCTTC
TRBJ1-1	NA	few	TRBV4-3	CASSQDILGSDSLNTEAFF	TGCGCCAGCAGCCAAGATATATTAGGGTCCGACAGCTTGAACACTGAAGCTTTCTTT
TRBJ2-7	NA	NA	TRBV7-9	CASSRQSYEQYF	TGTGCCAGTTCAAGGCAGTCCTACGAGCAGTACTTC
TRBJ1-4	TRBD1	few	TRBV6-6	CATYGTGFGGEKLFF	TGTGCCACCTACGGGACAGGGTTCGGCGGGGAAAAACTGTTTTTT
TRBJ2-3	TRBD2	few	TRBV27	CASSLYWTSGGRDTQYF	TGTGCCAGCAGTTTATACTGGACTAGCGGGGGGAGGGATACGCAGTATTTT
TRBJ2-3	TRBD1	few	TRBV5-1	CASSRGQRGSADTQYF	TGCGCCAGCAGCAGGGGACAGCGAGGGTCCGCAGATACGCAGTATTTT
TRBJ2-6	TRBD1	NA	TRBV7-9	CASSPAQTGTFSGANVLTF	TGTGCCAGCAGCCCCGCTCAGACAGGGACCTTCTCTGGGGCCAACGTCCTGACTTTC
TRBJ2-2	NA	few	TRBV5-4	CASSESGELFF	TGTGCCAGCAGCGAATCTGGGGAGCTGTTTTTT
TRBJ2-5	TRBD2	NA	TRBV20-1	CSADRTSGEETQYF	TGCAGTGCTGATCGGACTAGCGGGGAGGAGACCCAGTACTTC
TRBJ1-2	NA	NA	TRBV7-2	CASSATRGGHGYTF	TGTGCCAGCAGCGCGACGCGTGGGGGCCATGGCTACACCTTC
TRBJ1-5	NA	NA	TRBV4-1	CASSQFVSGPQHF	TGCGCCAGCAGCCAATTCGTGAGCGGGCCCCAGCATTTT
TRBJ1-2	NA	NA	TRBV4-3	CASSQDWGVSYGYTF	TGCGCCAGCAGCCAAGATTGGGGGGTCTCCTATGGCTACACCTTC
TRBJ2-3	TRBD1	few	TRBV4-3	CASSQDSGTGDHADTQYF	TGCGCCAGCAGCCAAGATTCAGGGACAGGGGATCACGCAGATACGCAGTATTTT
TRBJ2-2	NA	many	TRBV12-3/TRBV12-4	CASSYRAPGELFF	TGTGCCAGCAGTTACAGGGCCCCCGGGGAGCTGTTTTTT
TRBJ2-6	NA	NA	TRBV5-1	CASSRRQTSGANVLTF	TGCGCCAGCAGCAGGCGACAGACCTCTGGGGCCAACGTCCTGACTTTC
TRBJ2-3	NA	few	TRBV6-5	CATQKGPHTDTQYF	TGTGCCACCCAGAAGGGACCGCACACAGATACGCAGTATTTT
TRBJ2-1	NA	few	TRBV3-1	CASSSAPGSYNEQFF	TGTGCCAGCAGCTCTGCCCCGGGGTCCTACAATGAGCAGTTCTTC
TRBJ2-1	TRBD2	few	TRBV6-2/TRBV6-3	CATRRLAGYNEQFF	TGTGCCACAAGACGACTAGCGGGTTACAATGAGCAGTTCTTC
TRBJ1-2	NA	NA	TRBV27	CASSSRGYGYTF	TGTGCCAGCAGTTCCAGGGGCTATGGCTACACCTTC
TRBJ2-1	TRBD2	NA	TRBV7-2	CASSFYLATSGGSYNEQFF	TGTGCCAGCAGCTTTTACCTCGCGACTAGCGGGGGCTCCTACAATGAGCAGTTCTTC
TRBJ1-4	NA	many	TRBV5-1	CASSKGFPNEKLFF	TGCGCCAGCAGCAAGGGTTTCCCGAATGAAAAACTGTTTTTT
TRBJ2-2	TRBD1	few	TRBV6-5	CASRTGGKSTGELFF	TGTGCCAGCCGGACAGGGGGCAAATCCACCGGGGAGCTGTTTTTT
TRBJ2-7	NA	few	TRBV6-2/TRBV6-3	CASSYGVLGNEQYF	TGTGCCAGCAGTTACGGCGTCTTGGGAAACGAGCAGTACTTC
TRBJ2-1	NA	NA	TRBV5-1	CASRLARGGNEQFF	TGCGCCAGCAGATTGGCCAGGGGAGGAAATGAGCAGTTCTTC
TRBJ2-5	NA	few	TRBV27	CATGPGRGWEETQYF	TGTGCCACCGGCCCCGGCAGGGGATGGGAAGAGACCCAGTACTTC